The rows below give T cell receptor beta chains drawn from one sample of a study of blood T cell repertoires in COVID-19. This table comes from immunoSEQ multiplex PCR, and its TCRdb copy is limited to in-frame clones, with some not included. The sample records about 60,000 clones, just over 85% being singletons. The sample was peripheral blood. The receptors originated from a man between 60 and 75 years old with acute or convalescent COVID-19. Each CDR3 is given with its conserved first and last residue. A D gene is named only where the DNA matches it firmly. Not every row has a clone size; where given, it reads once, few, many or a size class.

V gene	J gene	CDR3 length	D gene	clone size	CDR3 DNA	CDR3 protein
TRBV7-2	TRBJ2-7	13	TRBD2	NA	TGTGCCAGCCGGGGGAGGGGCCCCTACGAGCAGTACTTC	CASRGRGPYEQYF
TRBV7-9	TRBJ1-1	13	NA	NA	TGTGCCAGCAGTCCCGTATCCGGGGCTGAAGCTTTCTTT	CASSPVSGAEAFF
TRBV7-8	TRBJ1-5	16	TRBD1	few	TGTGCCAGCTCCAATTCCGGGACAGGGGCTAATCAGCCCCAGCATTTT	CASSNSGTGANQPQHF
TRBV29-1	TRBJ1-1	13	NA	NA	TGCAGCGTTGAAGAAAACATGAACACTGAAGCTTTCTTT	CSVEENMNTEAFF
TRBV19	TRBJ1-2	14	NA	NA	TGTGCCAGTAGTATTAGTCCTGGAGCCTATGGCTACACCTTC	CASSISPGAYGYTF
TRBV5-6	TRBJ2-7	13	TRBD1	few	TGTGCCAGCACCCTGTCGGGCAGGGGGCCGCAGTACTTC	CASTLSGRGPQYF
TRBV28	TRBJ2-7	16	NA	NA	TGTGCCAGCAGCCTACGGGACACGCCACGGGGATACGAGCAGTACTTC	CASSLRDTPRGYEQYF
TRBV7-2	TRBJ2-7	14	TRBD1	NA	TGTGCCAGCAGCTTACCAGGGGGCATCTACGAGCAGTACTTC	CASSLPGGIYEQYF
TRBV28	TRBJ1-1	14	NA	few	TGTGCCAGCAGTTGGGTCCGGAAGGGGACTGAAGCTTTCTTT	CASSWVRKGTEAFF
TRBV4-1	TRBJ1-2	14	TRBD1	NA	TGCGCCAGCAGCCCCCCGGACAGGGGCTATGGCTACACCTTC	CASSPPDRGYGYTF
TRBV6-5	TRBJ1-6	15	NA	NA	TGTGCCAGCAGCCCGAGGGTGGGACTTGGATCACCCCTCCACTTT	CASSPRVGLGSPLHF
TRBV18	TRBJ1-3	15	TRBD1	NA	TGTGCCAGCTCACGAACAGGGGAATCTGGAAACACCATATATTTT	CASSRTGESGNTIYF
TRBV7-8	TRBJ2-3	16	NA	NA	TGTGCCAGCAGCTTAGCGATTTTTCCCCCTCGGGATACGCAGTATTTT	CASSLAIFPPRDTQYF